The entry that follows covers one T cell receptor beta chain sequence. TCRdb keeps only in-frame clones here, not all; method: immunoSEQ multiplex PCR. Counted here are over 250,000 clones, approximately 85% occurring once; the ten biggest clones make up 5% to 6.5%. CDR1 and CDR2 (germline): LGHDT, YNNKEL (reference sequence). This CDR3 is 13 amino acids long. Between the trimmed V and J ends, which lost 1 base and 3 bases, there was a span of 7 bases. The source of the sample is a study of blood T cell repertoires in COVID-19. This chain connects TRBV3-1 (or the pseudogene TRBV3-2) to TRBJ2-7; D is unclear. This receptor was taken from a man aged 50-60 years with active or convalescent COVID-19. Sequenced sample: peripheral blood. CDR3 DNA: TGTGCCAGCAGCCAAGCTCACAGCTACGAGCAGTACTTC. Protein sequence: CASSQAHSYEQYF.